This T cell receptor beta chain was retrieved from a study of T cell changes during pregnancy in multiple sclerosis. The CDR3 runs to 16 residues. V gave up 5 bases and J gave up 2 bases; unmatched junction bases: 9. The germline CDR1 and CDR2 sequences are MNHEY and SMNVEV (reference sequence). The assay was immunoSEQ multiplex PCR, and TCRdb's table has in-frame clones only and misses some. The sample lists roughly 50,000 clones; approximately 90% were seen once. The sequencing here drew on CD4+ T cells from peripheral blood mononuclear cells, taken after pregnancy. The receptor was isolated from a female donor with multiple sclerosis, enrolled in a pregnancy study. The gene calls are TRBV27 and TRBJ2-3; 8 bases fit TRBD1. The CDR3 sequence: CASSQGTGRDTDTQYF. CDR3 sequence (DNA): TGTGCCAGCAGTCAGGGGACAGGTCGTGACACAGATACGCAGTATTTT.